This T cell receptor beta chain was identified during a study of identical twins. V lost 0 bases and J 2 bases, leaving 8 bases between the germline ends. Germline CDR1 and CDR2: DFQATT and SNEGSKA (reference sequence). This CDR3 comprises 15 residues. TCRdb analysed the 5' RACE reads with MiXCR anew, one entry per CDR3 protein. The sample holds 200,000 to 250,000 distinct CDR3 sequences, 6.5% to 8% seen once. There are a few counts of this clonotype. Its specificity is unknown. Notes on the study in general: An excess of low generation probability was shown by twin-shared out-of-frame alpha sequences.

These data were also filed under a second study, of T cells expressing NK-cell markers. Turning to that study: Of the CD8+ T cell pool in more than 5 donors, roughly 1.0-8% was accounted for by dominant NKG2C+ clonotypes. Certain NKG2C+ T cell clones were expanded, and their HCMV specificity remained unclear.

The chain links TRBV20-1 to TRBJ1-6, with D possibly matching TRBD1 (6 bases). The TCR was taken from a woman under 30 in good health. Sequenced: CD8+ T cells sorted from blood. The CDR3 loop is CSARDRQAYNSPLHF. DNA for the CDR3: TGCAGTGCTAGAGACAGACAGGCCTATAATTCACCCCTCCACTTT.